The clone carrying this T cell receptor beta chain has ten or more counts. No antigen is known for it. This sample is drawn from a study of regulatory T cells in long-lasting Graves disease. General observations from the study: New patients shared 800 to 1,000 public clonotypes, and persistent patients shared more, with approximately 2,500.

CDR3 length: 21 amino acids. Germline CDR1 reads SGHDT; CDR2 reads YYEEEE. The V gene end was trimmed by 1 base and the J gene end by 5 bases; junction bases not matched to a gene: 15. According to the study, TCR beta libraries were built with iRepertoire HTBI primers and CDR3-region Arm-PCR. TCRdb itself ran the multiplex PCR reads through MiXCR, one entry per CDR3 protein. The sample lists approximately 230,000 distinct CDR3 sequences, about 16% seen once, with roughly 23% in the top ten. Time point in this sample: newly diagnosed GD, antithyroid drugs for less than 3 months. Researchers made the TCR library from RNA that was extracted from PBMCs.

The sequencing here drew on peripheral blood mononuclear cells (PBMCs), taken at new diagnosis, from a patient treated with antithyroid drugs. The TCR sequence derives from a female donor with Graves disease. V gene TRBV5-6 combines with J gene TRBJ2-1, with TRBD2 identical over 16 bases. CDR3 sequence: CASSLFAGAGLAGGPNNEQFF. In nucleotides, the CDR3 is TGTGCCAGCAGCTTGTTTGCGGGAGCGGGACTAGCGGGAGGGCCCAACAATGAGCAGTTCTTC.